Listed below are T cell receptor beta chains from one sample, sequenced in a study of T-cell reconstitution after alpha-beta-depleted transplantation in children. TCRdb fed the PCR reads into MiXCR, producing one record per CDR3 protein. In the table there are about 600,000 distinct CDR3 sequences, roughly a tenth of which are singletons. Material: PBMCs from the stem cell graft donor, obtained from the stem cell graft. All receptors come from a human donor who donated a stem cell graft to a child with acute myeloid leukemia. The CDR3 runs from the conserved cysteine through the conserved F or W. A D gene is named only where the DNA matches it firmly. Clone size is stated in some rows and not others, as once, few, many or a class when expanded.

abundance: few
d_gene: -
len: 15
v_gene: TRBV15
j_gene: TRBJ2-5
CDR3aa: CATSRVHSPGETQYF
CDR3nt: TGTGCCACCAGCAGAGTGCACTCCCCGGGGGAGACCCAGTACTTC

abundance: few
d_gene: -
len: 17
v_gene: TRBV11-1
j_gene: TRBJ2-6
CDR3aa: CASSFGAASSGANVLTF
CDR3nt: TGTGCCAGCAGCTTCGGCGCAGCAAGCTCTGGGGCCAACGTCCTGACTTTC

abundance: -
d_gene: -
len: 18
v_gene: TRBV7-8
j_gene: TRBJ2-7
CDR3aa: CASSSKQGSEAVPYEQYF
CDR3nt: TGTGCCAGCAGCTCTAAACAGGGAAGTGAGGCTGTACCCTACGAGCAGTACTTC

abundance: -
d_gene: TRBD2
len: 16
v_gene: TRBV28
j_gene: TRBJ2-7
CDR3aa: CASSRTSAASGYEQYF
CDR3nt: TGTGCCAGCAGCAGAACTAGCGCGGCCTCCGGGTACGAGCAGTACTTC

abundance: -
d_gene: -
len: 15
v_gene: TRBV4-1
j_gene: TRBJ1-2
CDR3aa: CASSQQETANYGYTF
CDR3nt: TGCGCCAGCAGCCAACAAGAGACAGCTAACTATGGCTACACCTTC

abundance: few
d_gene: -
len: 15
v_gene: TRBV5-1
j_gene: TRBJ1-2
CDR3aa: CASSSQGNDNYGYTF
CDR3nt: TGCGCCAGCAGCTCTCAGGGGAACGATAACTATGGCTACACCTTC

abundance: -
d_gene: TRBD2
len: 15
v_gene: TRBV24-1
j_gene: TRBJ2-3
CDR3aa: CATSDFVAGQGTQYF
CDR3nt: TGTGCCACCAGTGATTTTGTAGCGGGACAAGGGACGCAGTATTTT

abundance: -
d_gene: -
len: 11
v_gene: TRBV29-1
j_gene: TRBJ2-1
CDR3aa: CSVVLSDEQFF
CDR3nt: TGCAGCGTTGTTTTAAGCGATGAGCAGTTCTTC

abundance: many
d_gene: -
len: 13
v_gene: TRBV12-3/TRBV12-4
j_gene: TRBJ2-2
CDR3aa: CASSLLGHGELFF
CDR3nt: TGTGCCAGCAGTTTATTGGGGCACGGGGAGCTGTTTTTT

abundance: few
d_gene: -
len: 14
v_gene: TRBV7-2
j_gene: TRBJ2-3
CDR3aa: CASTLRPITDTQYF
CDR3nt: TGTGCCAGCACCCTGAGGCCCATCACAGATACGCAGTATTTT

abundance: many
d_gene: -
len: 16
v_gene: TRBV7-3
j_gene: TRBJ1-3
CDR3aa: CASSSLPSGSGNTIYF
CDR3nt: TGTGCCAGCAGCTCTCTTCCTTCAGGGTCTGGAAACACCATATATTTT

abundance: -
d_gene: -
len: 15
v_gene: TRBV11-2
j_gene: TRBJ2-7
CDR3aa: CASSPGAGATYEQYF
CDR3nt: TGTGCCAGCAGCCCGGGCGCAGGGGCCACCTACGAGCAGTACTTC

abundance: many
d_gene: TRBD2
len: 14
v_gene: TRBV29-1
j_gene: TRBJ2-7
CDR3aa: CSVATGTSGNEQYF
CDR3nt: TGCAGCGTCGCGACCGGGACTAGCGGGAACGAGCAGTACTTC

abundance: few
d_gene: TRBD2
len: 16
v_gene: TRBV6-1
j_gene: TRBJ2-2
CDR3aa: CASSLTSGRVHGELFF
CDR3nt: TGTGCCAGCAGTCTCACTAGCGGGAGAGTGCACGGGGAGCTGTTTTTT

abundance: many
d_gene: -
len: 14
v_gene: TRBV25-1
j_gene: TRBJ1-1
CDR3aa: CASSLDGLWRKAFF
CDR3nt: TGTGCCAGCAGCCTCGATGGGCTCTGGCGGAAAGCTTTCTTT

abundance: -
d_gene: -
len: 15
v_gene: TRBV5-1
j_gene: TRBJ2-5
CDR3aa: CASSLQRSYQETQYF
CDR3nt: TGCGCCAGCAGCTTACAGCGCTCGTACCAAGAGACCCAGTACTTC